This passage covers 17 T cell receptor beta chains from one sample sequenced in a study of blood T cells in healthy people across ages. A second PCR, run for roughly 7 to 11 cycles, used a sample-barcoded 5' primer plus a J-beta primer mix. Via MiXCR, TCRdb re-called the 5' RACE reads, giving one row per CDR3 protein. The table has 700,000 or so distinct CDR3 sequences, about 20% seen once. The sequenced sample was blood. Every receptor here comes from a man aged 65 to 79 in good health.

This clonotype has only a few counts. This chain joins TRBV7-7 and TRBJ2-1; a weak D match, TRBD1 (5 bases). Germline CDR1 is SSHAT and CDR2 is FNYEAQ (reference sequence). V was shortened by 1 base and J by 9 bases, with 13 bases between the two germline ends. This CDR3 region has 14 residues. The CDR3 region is CASSLEAGFGEQFF. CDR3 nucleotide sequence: TGTGCCAGCAGCTTAGAGGCAGGGTTCGGTGAGCAGTTCTTC. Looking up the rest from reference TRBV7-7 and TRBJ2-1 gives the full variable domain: GAGVSQSPRYKVTKRGQDVTLRCDPISSHATLYWYQQALGQGPEFLTYFNYEAQPDKSGLPSDRFSAERPEGSISTLTIQRTEQRDSAMYRCASSLEAGFGEQFFGPGTRLTVL.

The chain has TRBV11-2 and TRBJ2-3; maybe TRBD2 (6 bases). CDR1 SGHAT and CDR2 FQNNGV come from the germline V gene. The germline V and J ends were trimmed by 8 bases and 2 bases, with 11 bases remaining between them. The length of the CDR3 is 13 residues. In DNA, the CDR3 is TGTGCCAGCCGGGGACTTCTCACAGATACGCAGTATTTT. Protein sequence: CASRGLLTDTQYF.

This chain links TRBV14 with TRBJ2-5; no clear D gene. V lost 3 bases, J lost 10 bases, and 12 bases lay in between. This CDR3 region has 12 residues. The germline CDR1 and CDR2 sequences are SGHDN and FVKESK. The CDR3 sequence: CASSQGAWNQYF. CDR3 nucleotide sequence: TGTGCCAGCAGCCAGGGTGCGTGGAACCAGTACTTC.

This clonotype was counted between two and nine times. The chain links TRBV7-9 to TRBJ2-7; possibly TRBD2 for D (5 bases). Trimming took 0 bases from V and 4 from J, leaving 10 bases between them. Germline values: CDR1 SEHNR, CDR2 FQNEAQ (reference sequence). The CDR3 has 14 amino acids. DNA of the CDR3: TGTGCCAGCAGCTTAGCTGGACTCCAGTACGAGCAGTACTTC. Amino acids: CASSLAGLQYEQYF.

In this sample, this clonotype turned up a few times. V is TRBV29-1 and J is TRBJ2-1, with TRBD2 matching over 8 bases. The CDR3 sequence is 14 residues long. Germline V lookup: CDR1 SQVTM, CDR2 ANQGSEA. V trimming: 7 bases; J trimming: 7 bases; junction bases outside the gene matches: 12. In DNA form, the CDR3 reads TGCAGCGCTTCAGCGGGGGTGCTAACGAATGAGCAGTTCTTC. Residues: CSASAGVLTNEQFF.

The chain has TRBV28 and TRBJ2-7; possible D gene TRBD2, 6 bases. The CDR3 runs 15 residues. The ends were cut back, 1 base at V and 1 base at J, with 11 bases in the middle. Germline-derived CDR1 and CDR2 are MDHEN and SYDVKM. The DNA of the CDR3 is TGTGCCAGCAGTTTATTTCTCCGGGAGTCCTACGAGCAGTACTTC. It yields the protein CASSLFLRESYEQYF.

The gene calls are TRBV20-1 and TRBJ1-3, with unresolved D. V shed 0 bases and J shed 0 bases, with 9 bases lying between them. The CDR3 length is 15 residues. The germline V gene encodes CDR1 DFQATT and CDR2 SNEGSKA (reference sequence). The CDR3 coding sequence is TGCAGTGCTAGAGATCCGGGCAGCTCTGGAAACACCATATATTTT. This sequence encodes CSARDPGSSGNTIYF.

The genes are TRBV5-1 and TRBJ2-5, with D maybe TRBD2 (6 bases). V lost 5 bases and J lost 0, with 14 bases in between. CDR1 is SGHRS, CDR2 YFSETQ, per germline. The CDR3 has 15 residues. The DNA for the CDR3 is TGCGCCAGCAGGGCCCACCGGGACTACCAAGAGACCCAGTACTTC. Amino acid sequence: CASRAHRDYQETQYF.

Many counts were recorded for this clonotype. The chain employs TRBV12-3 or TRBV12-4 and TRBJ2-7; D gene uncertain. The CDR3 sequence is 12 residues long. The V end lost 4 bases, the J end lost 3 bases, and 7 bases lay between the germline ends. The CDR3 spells CASSWRYYEQYF. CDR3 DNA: TGTGCCAGCAGTTGGCGATACTACGAGCAGTACTTC.

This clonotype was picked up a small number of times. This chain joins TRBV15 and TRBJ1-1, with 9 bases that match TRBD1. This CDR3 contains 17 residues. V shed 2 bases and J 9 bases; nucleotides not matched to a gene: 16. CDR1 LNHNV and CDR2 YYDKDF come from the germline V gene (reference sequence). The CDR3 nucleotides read TGTGCCACCAGCAGACTTATCGCCGACCGGGACAGGGCAAAAGCTTTCTTT. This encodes CATSRLIADRDRAKAFF.

Here the CDR3 DNA reads TGCAGTGCTAGGAAAGGACAGGGAGGGACGAACACTGAAGCTTTCTTT. Amino acid sequence: CSARKGQGGTNTEAFF. V and J are TRBV20-1 and TRBJ1-1; 8 bases align to TRBD1. V was pared by 3 bases and J by 1 base, with 10 bases of the junction left unmatched. The V gene's germline CDR1 is DFQATT and CDR2 SNEGSKA (reference sequence). The CDR3 extends over 16 amino acids.

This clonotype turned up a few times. CDR3 sequence: CSAEGTSSSSYNEQFF. The CDR3 nucleotides read TGCAGCGCTGAGGGGACTAGTTCCAGCTCCTACAATGAGCAGTTCTTC. The rearrangement joins TRBV29-1 to TRBJ2-1; 8 nucleotides agree with TRBD2. This CDR3 has 16 residues. Germline V gives CDR1 SQVTM, CDR2 ANQGSEA. Trimming took 7 bases from V and 0 from J; bases not matched to a gene: 11.

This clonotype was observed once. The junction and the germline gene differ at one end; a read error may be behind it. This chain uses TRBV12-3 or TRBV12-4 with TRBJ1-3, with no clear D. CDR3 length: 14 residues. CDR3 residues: CACSPYRTVNTIYF. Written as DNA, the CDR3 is TGTGCCTGCAGTCCTTACCGGACCGTAAACACCATATATTTT.

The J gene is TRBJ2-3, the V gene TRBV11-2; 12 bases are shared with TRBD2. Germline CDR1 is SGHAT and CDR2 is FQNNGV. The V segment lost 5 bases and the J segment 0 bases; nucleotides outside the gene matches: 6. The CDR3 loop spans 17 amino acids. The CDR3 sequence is CASSPRTSGKSTDTQYF. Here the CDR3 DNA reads TGTGCCAGCAGCCCCCGGACTAGCGGGAAAAGCACAGATACGCAGTATTTT. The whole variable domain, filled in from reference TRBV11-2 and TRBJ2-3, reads EAGVAQSPRYKIIEKRQSVAFWCNPISGHATLYWYQQILGQGPKLLIQFQNNGVVDDSQLPKDRFSAERLKGVDSTLKIQPAKLEDSAVYLCASSPRTSGKSTDTQYFGPGTRLTVL.

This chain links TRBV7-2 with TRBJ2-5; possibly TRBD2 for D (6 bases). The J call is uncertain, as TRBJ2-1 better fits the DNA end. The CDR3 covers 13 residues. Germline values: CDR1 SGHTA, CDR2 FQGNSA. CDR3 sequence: CASKAVRGNEQFF. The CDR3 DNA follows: TGTGCCAGCAAGGCCGTGCGGGGCAATGAGCAGTTCTTC.

CDR3 residues: CASSGRRDRHNYGYTF. CDR3 coding DNA: TGTGCCAGCAGCGGACGCCGAGACAGACATAACTATGGCTACACCTTC. The chain couples TRBV7-9 to TRBJ1-2, with D perhaps TRBD1 (5 bases). V was trimmed by 5 bases and J by 1 base, leaving 17 bases between them. This CDR3 comprises 16 residues. Germline V gene data show CDR1 as SEHNR and CDR2 as FQNEAQ (reference sequence).

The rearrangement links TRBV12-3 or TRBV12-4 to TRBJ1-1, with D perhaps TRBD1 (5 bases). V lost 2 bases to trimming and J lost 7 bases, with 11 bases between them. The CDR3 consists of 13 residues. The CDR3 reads CASSLLPGLEAFF. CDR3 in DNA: TGTGCCAGCAGTTTACTCCCGGGACTTGAAGCTTTCTTT.